This TCR beta chain was recovered during a study of cytomegalovirus exposure and HLA in healthy donors. Notes on the study in general: Cytomegalovirus-associated status was assigned to approximately 160 TCR beta chains. Across all donors, roughly uniform sequencing depth was an assumption of the presence/absence analyses.

With V trimmed by 4 bases and J by 5 bases, 6 bases remained unmatched. Per the germline V gene, CDR1 is SGHTA and CDR2 is FQGNSA. This CDR3 region has 14 residues. 60 Vbeta and 13 Jbeta primers were used in PCR. Sequencing was performed with immunoSEQ multiplex PCR; in TCRdb, only in-frame clones are kept and a portion is missing. The repertoire holds some 150,000 clones, roughly 77% seen once, with 7.5% to 9% in the top ten. Comments on this clone: Its antigen is not identified.

The gene calls are TRBV7-2 and TRBJ1-1, with 8 bases matching TRBD1. Sequences were obtained from PBMCs. The source of this sequence is a man younger than 45 in good health and CMV-seropositive. CDR3 residues: CASSSRGLGTEAFF. Here the CDR3 DNA reads TGTGCCAGCAGCTCCAGGGGGCTGGGGACTGAAGCTTTCTTT.